This record concerns one T cell receptor (beta chain) sequence. The data were taken from a study of T cell responses to AZD1222 COVID-19 vaccine. About the study: It was second doses at about 4 or about 12 weeks that were pooled.

Using immunoSEQ multiplex PCR, the repertoire was profiled, and TCRdb retains in-frame clones only, with some absent. This sample has 160,000 or so clones, with approximately 94% found just once. The CDR3 runs 14 residues. Germline V lookup: CDR1 ENHRY, CDR2 SYGVKD. V was clipped by 7 bases and J by 0 bases, with 9 bases between them. The V gene is TRBV10-3, the J gene TRBJ2-2; no reliable D call. The sequence derives from an adult in good health. The sequencing used peripheral blood, collected on day 0 of AZD1222 vaccination. The DNA of the CDR3 is TGTGCCATCAAAGCTCCGACGAACACCGGGGAGCTGTTTTTT. This translates into CAIKAPTNTGELFF.